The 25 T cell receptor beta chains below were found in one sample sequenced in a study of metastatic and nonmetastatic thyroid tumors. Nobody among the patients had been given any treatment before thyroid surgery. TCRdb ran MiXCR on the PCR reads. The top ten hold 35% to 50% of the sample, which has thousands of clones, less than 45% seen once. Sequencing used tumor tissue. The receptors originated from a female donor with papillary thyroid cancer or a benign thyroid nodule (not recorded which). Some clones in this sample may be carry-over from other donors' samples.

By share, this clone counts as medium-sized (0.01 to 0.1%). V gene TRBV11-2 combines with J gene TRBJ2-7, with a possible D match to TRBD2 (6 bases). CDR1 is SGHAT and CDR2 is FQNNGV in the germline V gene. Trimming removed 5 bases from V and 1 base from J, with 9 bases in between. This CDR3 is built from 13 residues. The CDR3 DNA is TGTGCCAGCAGCCCCGGGAGTTCCTACGAGCAGTACTTC. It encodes CASSPGSSYEQYF.

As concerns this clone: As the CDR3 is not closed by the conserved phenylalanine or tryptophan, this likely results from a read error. In DNA, the CDR3 is TGTGCCAGCAGTTATGGGGGGGGCCAGGGCAATGAGCAGTTCTTG. Residues: CASSYGGGQGNEQFL. The rearrangement uses TRBV6-5 and TRBJ2-1; the D gene is possibly TRBD2 (7 bases). This CDR3 comprises 15 residues. Trimming took 3 bases from V and 6 from J, leaving 15 bases between them. Looked up from germline, CDR1 is MNHEY and CDR2 is SVGAGI.

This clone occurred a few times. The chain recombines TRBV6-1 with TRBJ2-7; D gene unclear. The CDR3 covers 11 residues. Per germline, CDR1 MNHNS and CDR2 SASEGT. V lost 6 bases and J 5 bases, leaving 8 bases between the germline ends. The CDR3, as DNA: TGTGCCAGCAGGGGGTTCAACGAGCAGTACTTC. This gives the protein CASRGFNEQYF.

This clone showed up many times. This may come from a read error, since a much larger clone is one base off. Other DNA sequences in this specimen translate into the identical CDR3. The chain's CDR3 is CASSDQDRDSNQPQHF. In DNA form, the CDR3 reads TGTGCCAGCAGTGACCAGGACAGAGATAGCAATCAGCCCCAGCATTTC. The V and J genes are TRBV2 and TRBJ1-5, with D possibly TRBD1 on 6 matching bases. Germline CDR1 reads SNHLY; CDR2 reads FYNNEI. The CDR3 has 16 amino acids. The full variable domain, completed using reference TRBV2 and TRBJ1-5, is EPEVTQTPSHQVTQMGQEVILRCVPISNHLYFYWYRQILGQKVEFLVSFYNNEISEKSEIFDDQFSVERPDGSNFTLKIRSTKLEDSAMYFCASSDQDRDSNQPQHFGDGTRLSIL.

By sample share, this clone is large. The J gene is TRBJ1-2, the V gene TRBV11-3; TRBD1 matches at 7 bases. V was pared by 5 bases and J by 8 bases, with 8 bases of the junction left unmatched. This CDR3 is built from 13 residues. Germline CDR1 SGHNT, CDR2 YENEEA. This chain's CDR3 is CASSPLTGDGYTF. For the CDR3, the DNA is TGTGCCAGCAGCCCCCTAACAGGGGACGGCTACACCTTC. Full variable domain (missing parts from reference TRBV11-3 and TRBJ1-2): EAGVVQSPRYKIIEKKQPVAFWCNPISGHNTLYWYLQNLGQGPELLIRYENEEAVDDSQLPKDRFSAERLKGVDSTLKIQPAELGDSAVYLCASSPLTGDGYTFGSGTRLTVV.

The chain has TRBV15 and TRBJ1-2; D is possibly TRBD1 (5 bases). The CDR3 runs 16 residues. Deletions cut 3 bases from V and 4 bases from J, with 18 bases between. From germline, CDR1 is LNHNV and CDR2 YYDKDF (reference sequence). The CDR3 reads CATSRDRQGVGYGYTF. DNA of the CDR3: TGTGCCACCAGCAGGGACCGACAAGGGGTAGGCTATGGCTACACCTTC. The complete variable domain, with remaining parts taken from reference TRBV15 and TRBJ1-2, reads DAMVIQNPRYQVTQFGKPVTLSCSQTLNHNVMYWYQQKSSQAPKLLFHYYDKDFNNEADTPDNFQSRRPNTSFCFLDIRSPGLGDTAMYLCATSRDRQGVGYGYTFGSGTRLTVV.

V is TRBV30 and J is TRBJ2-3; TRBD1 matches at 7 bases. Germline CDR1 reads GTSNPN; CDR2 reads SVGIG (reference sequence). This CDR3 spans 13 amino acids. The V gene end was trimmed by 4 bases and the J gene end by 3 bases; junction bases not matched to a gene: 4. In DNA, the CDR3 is TGTGCCTGGACACCGACAGGGACAGATACGCAGTATTTT. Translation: CAWTPTGTDTQYF.

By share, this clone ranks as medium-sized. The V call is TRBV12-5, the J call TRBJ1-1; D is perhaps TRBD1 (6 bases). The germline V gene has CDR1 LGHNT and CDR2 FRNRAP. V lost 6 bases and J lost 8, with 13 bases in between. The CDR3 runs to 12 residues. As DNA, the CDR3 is TGTGCTAGTGGCGAACAGGGTGGGGAAGCTTTCTTT. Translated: CASGEQGGEAFF.

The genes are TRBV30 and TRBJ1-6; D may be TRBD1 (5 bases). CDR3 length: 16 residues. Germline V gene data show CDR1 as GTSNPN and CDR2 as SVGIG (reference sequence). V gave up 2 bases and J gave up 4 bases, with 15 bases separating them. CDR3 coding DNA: TGTGCCTGGAGTTTTGAGGGGTTAGGGTATAATTCACCCCTCCACTTT. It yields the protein CAWSFEGLGYNSPLHF.

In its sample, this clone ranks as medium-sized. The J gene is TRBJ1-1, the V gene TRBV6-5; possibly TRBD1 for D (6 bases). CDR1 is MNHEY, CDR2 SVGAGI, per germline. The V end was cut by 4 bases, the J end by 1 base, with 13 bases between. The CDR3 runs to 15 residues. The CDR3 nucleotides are TGTGCCAGCAGTTCACTCCCAGGGGCGAACACTGAAGCTTTCTTT. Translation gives CASSSLPGANTEAFF.

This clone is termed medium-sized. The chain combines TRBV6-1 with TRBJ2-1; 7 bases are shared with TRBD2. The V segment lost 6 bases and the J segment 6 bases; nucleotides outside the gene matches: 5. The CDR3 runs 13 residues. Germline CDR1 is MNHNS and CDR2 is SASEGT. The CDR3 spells CASRREGLNEQFF. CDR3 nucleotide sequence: TGTGCCAGCAGGAGGGAGGGCCTCAATGAGCAGTTCTTC.

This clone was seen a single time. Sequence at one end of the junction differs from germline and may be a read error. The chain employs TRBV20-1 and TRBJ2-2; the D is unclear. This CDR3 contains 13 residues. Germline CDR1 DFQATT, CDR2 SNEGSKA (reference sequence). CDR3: CSARASNTWELFF. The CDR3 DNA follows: TGCAGTGCTAGAGCCTCGAACACCTGGGAGCTGTTTTTT.

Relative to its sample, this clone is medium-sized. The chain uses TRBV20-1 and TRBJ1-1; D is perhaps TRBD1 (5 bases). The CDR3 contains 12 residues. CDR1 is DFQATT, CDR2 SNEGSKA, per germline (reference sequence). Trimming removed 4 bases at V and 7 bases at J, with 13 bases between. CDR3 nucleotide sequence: TGCAGTGCTACCCCAACGGGGGATGAAGCTTTCTTT. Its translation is CSATPTGDEAFF.

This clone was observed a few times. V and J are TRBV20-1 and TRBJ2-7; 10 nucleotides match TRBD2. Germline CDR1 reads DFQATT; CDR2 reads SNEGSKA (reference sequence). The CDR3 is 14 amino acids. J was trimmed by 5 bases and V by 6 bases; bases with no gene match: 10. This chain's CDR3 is CSAYSGTSVHEQYF. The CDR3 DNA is TGCAGTGCCTATAGCGGGACTAGCGTCCACGAGCAGTACTTC.

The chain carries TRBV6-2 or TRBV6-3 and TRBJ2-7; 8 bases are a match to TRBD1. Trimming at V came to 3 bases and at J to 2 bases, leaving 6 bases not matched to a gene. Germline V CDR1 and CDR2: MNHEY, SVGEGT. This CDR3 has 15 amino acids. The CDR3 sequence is CASSYGTGFAYEQYF. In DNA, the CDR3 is TGTGCCAGCAGTTATGGGACAGGATTCGCCTACGAGCAGTACTTC.

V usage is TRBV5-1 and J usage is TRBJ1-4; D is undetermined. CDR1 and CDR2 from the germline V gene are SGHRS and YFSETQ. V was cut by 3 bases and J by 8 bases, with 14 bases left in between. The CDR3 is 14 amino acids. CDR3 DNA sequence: TGCGCCAGCAGCTCCATCCTGGACGGGGAAAAACTGTTTTTT. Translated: CASSSILDGEKLFF.

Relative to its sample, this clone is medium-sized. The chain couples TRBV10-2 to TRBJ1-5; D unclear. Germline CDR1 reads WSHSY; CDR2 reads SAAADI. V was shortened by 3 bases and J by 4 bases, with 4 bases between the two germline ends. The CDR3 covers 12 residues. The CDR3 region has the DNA TGCGCCAGCAGTGACCATAATCAGCCCCAGCATTTT. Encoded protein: CASSDHNQPQHF.

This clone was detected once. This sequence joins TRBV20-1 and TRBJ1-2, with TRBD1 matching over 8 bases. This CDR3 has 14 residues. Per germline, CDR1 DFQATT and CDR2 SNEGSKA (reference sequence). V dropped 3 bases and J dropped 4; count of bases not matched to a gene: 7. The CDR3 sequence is CSASDRQGTYGYTF. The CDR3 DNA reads TGCAGTGCTAGTGATAGACAGGGGACCTATGGCTACACCTTC.

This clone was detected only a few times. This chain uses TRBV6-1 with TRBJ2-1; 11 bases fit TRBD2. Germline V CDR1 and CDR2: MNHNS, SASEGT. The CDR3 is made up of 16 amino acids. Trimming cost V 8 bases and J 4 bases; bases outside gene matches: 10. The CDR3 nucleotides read TGTGCCAGCGGAACTAGCGGGAGCGGAAGTTACAATGAGCAGTTCTTC. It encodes CASGTSGSGSYNEQFF.

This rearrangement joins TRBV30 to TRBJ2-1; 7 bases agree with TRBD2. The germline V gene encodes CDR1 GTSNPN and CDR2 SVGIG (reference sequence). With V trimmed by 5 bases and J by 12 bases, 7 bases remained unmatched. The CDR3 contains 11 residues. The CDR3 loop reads CAWSLGEGQFF. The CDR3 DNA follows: TGTGCCTGGTCCCTAGGGGAGGGGCAGTTCTTC.

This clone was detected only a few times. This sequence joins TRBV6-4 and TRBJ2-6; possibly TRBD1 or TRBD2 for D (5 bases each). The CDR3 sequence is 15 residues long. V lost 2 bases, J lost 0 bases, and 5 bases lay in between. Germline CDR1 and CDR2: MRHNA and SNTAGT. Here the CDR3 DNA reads TGTGCCAGCAGTGACGGGGGCTCTGGGGCCAACGTCCTGACTTTC. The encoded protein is CASSDGGSGANVLTF.

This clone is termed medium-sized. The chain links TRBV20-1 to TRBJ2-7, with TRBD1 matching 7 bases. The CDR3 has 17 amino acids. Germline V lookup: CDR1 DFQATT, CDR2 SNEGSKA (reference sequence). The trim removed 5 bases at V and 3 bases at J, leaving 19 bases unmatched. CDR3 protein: CSALVGVGNTGVYEQYF. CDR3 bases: TGCAGTGCTCTAGTGGGGGTCGGTAATACAGGGGTCTACGAGCAGTACTTC.

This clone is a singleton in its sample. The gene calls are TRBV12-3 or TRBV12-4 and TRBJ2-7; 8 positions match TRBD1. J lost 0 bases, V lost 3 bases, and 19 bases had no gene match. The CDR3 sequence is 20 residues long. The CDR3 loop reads CASSFSWTGKLSGFSYEQYF. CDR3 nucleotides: TGTGCCAGCAGTTTCAGCTGGACAGGGAAACTATCTGGATTCTCCTACGAGCAGTACTTC.

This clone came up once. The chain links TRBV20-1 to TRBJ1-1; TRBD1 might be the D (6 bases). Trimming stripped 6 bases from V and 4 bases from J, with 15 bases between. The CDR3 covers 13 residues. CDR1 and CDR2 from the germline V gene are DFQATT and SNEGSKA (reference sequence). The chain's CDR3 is CSAPYEQGTEAFF. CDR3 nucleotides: TGCAGTGCACCCTATGAACAGGGCACTGAAGCTTTCTTT.

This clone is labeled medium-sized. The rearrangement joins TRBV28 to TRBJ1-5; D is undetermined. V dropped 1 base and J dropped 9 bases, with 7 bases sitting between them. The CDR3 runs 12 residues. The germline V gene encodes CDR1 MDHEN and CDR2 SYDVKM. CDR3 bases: TGTGCCAGCAGTTTATTCGGTCGGCCCCAGCATTTT. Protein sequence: CASSLFGRPQHF.